The 17 T cell receptor beta chains reported below all come from one sample, sequenced in a study of CD8 T cells in ankylosing spondylitis. No antigen has been assigned to these receptors. One entry per CDR3 protein, called by TCRdb with MiXCR from the 5' RACE reads. The sample lists about 540,000 distinct CDR3 sequences, about an eighth occurring once. General study findings and limits: Among TCR beta sequences, a motif of under ten highly homologous variants appeared characteristic of ankylosing spondylitis blood.

Sequenced input: blood, either unsorted or a sorted T cell fraction (not recorded which). The receptors shown here come from a male donor with ankylosing spondylitis.

Only a few counts were recorded for this clonotype. The gene calls are TRBV29-1 and TRBJ1-2; D uncertain. CDR1 is SQVTM, CDR2 ANQGSEA, per germline. The CDR3 runs to 10 residues. With 3 bases removed from V and 5 bases from J, the gap between germline ends came to 4 bases. This CDR3 reads CSVEGYGYTF. As DNA, the CDR3 is TGCAGCGTTGAGGGGTATGGCTACACCTTC.

The sample holds a few counts of this clonotype. The J gene is TRBJ2-1, the V gene TRBV5-1, with D perhaps matching TRBD1 or TRBD2 (6 bases each). This CDR3 comprises 15 residues. Germline V gives CDR1 SGHRS, CDR2 YFSETQ. The V and J ends lost 4 bases and 3 bases respectively, with 14 bases between them. The CDR3 spells CASSQGGRLYNEQFF. The CDR3 DNA follows: TGCGCCAGCAGCCAAGGGGGGAGGCTCTACAATGAGCAGTTCTTC. Looking up the rest from reference TRBV5-1 and TRBJ2-1 gives the full variable domain: KAGVTQTPRYLIKTRGQQVTLSCSPISGHRSVSWYQQTPGQGLQFLFEYFSETQRNKGNFPGRFSGRQFSNSRSEMNVSTLELGDSALYLCASSQGGRLYNEQFFGPGTRLTVL.

The chain uses TRBV28 and TRBJ2-7, with D perhaps matching TRBD1 or TRBD2 (5 bases each). Germline-derived CDR1 and CDR2 are MDHEN and SYDVKM. The CDR3 loop spans 12 amino acids. Between the trimmed V and J ends, which lost 4 bases and 12 bases, there was a span of 16 bases. This chain's CDR3 is CASSSIAGTPYV. CDR3 DNA sequence: TGTGCCAGCAGTTCGATCGCCGGGACCCCGTACGTC.

This sequence joins TRBV20-1 and TRBJ2-2; weak D call: TRBD2 (5 bases). The CDR3 spans 15 residues. Germline assignment: CDR1 DFQATT and CDR2 SNEGSKA (reference sequence). The V and J ends lost 6 bases and 1 base respectively, with 15 bases between them. CDR3 sequence: CSAPQASWNTGELFF. CDR3 nucleotides: TGCAGTGCCCCGCAGGCTAGCTGGAACACCGGGGAGCTGTTTTTT.

This clonotype was seen ten or more times. CDR3 in amino acids: CASSLGWGTYEQYF. The CDR3 bases are TGTGCCAGCAGCTTAGGTTGGGGAACCTACGAGCAGTACTTC. The rearrangement uses TRBV7-9 and TRBJ2-7; D is uncertain. Trimming shortened V by 1 base and J by 2 bases, and 9 bases separated the two germline ends. The germline CDR1 and CDR2 sequences are SEHNR and FQNEAQ (reference sequence). This CDR3 region has 14 residues.

This clonotype was recorded at least ten times. The V call is TRBV20-1, the J call TRBJ1-2; D not certain. There are 12 residues in the CDR3. The V and J ends lost 6 bases and 7 bases respectively, with 15 bases between them. CDR1 is DFQATT and CDR2 is SNEGSKA in the germline V gene (reference sequence). The CDR3 DNA follows: TGCAGTGCCCAGACCCACTCTCTTGGCTACACCTTC. Translated: CSAQTHSLGYTF.

This clonotype was found many times. V gene TRBV7-2 combines with J gene TRBJ2-1; the match to TRBD2 covers 11 bases. This CDR3 has 17 residues. V gave up 5 bases and J gave up 4 bases; unmatched junction bases: 10. Germline V CDR1 and CDR2: SGHTA, FQGNSA. The CDR3 DNA reads as TGTGCCAGCAGCCCAAGACTAGCGGGGAACGAATACAATGAGCAGTTCTTC. This codes for CASSPRLAGNEYNEQFF. Full variable domain (remainder filled in from reference TRBV7-2 and TRBJ2-1): GAGVSQSPSNKVTEKGKDVELRCDPISGHTALYWYRQSLGQGLEFLIYFQGNSAPDKSGLPSDRFSAERTGGSVSTLTIQRTQQEDSAVYLCASSPRLAGNEYNEQFFGPGTRLTVL.

CDR3 residues: CSAGDRAMVQYF. The DNA for the CDR3 is TGCAGTGCTGGGGACCGAGCAATGGTGCAGTATTTT. This chain joins TRBV20-1 and TRBJ2-3, with D perhaps given as TRBD1 or TRBD2 (5 bases each). From germline, CDR1 is DFQATT and CDR2 SNEGSKA (reference sequence). The CDR3 is 12 amino acids. The V gene lost 5 bases and the J gene lost 11 bases, with 17 bases spanning the gap.

The sample holds many counts of this clonotype. The chain links TRBV12-3 or TRBV12-4 to TRBJ2-1, with 7 nucleotides matching TRBD1. The ends lost 7 bases at V and 5 bases at J; junction bases unmatched: 11. The CDR3 is made up of 15 amino acids. CDR3 sequence: CASNAGTEFDNEQFF. CDR3 DNA sequence: TGTGCCAGCAACGCCGGGACAGAGTTCGACAATGAGCAGTTCTTC.

This clonotype was observed a few times. The V gene is TRBV3-1, the J gene TRBJ2-2; 8 bases agree with TRBD2. V gave up 0 bases and J gave up 5 bases; unmatched junction bases: 11. CDR1 and CDR2 from the germline V gene are LGHDT and YNNKEL (reference sequence). CDR3 size: 18 residues. Written as DNA, the CDR3 is TGTGCCAGCAGCCAAGATCGGTATCGGGAGGGGGATACCGGGGAGCTGTTTTTT. This sequence encodes CASSQDRYREGDTGELFF. Looking up the rest from reference TRBV3-1 and TRBJ2-2 gives the full variable domain: DTAVSQTPKYLVTQMGNDKSIKCEQNLGHDTMYWYKQDSKKFLKIMFSYNNKELIINETVPNRFSPKSPDKAHLNLHINSLELGDSAVYFCASSQDRYREGDTGELFFGEGSRLTVL.

This clonotype was counted between two and nine times. This sequence joins TRBV20-1 and TRBJ1-5; 9 bases match TRBD1. The CDR3 is 20 residues long. The germline V gene encodes CDR1 DFQATT and CDR2 SNEGSKA (reference sequence). V dropped 0 bases and J dropped 0; count of bases not matched to a gene: 15. The CDR3 region has the DNA TGCAGTGCTAGAGACCTGTCAGGACAGGGGAACCTTTATAGCAATCAGCCCCAGCATTTT. Protein product: CSARDLSGQGNLYSNQPQHF.

This chain joins TRBV18 and TRBJ1-1; D might be TRBD1 (6 bases). The CDR3 length is 15 residues. Trimming stripped 4 bases from V and 4 bases from J, with 16 bases between. Per germline, CDR1 KGHSH and CDR2 LQKENI. The CDR3, as DNA: TGTGCCAGCTCACAATCACAGGGCGTTACCACTGAAGCTTTCTTT. This codes for CASSQSQGVTTEAFF.

This clonotype was seen more than once but under ten times. This chain connects TRBV5-1 to TRBJ2-1, with 7 bases identical to TRBD2. The CDR3 extends over 14 amino acids. J gave up 9 bases and V 4 bases, and 10 bases lay outside the gene matches. Germline lookup yields CDR1 SGHRS and CDR2 YFSETQ. The CDR3 sequence: CASSPTSETVEQFF. The CDR3 DNA follows: TGCGCCAGCAGCCCCACTAGCGAGACTGTTGAGCAGTTCTTC.

In its sample, this clonotype was seen a few times. The genes are TRBV20-1 and TRBJ2-1; D might be TRBD1 (5 bases). Trimming stripped 7 bases from V and 7 bases from J, with 11 bases between. The CDR3 totals 11 residues. Germline V CDR1 and CDR2: DFQATT, SNEGSKA (reference sequence). The CDR3 spells CSVPSGNEQFF. CDR3 in DNA: TGCAGTGTTCCCTCAGGGAATGAGCAGTTCTTC.

This rearrangement joins TRBV12-3 or TRBV12-4 to TRBJ2-4, with D hard to call. Trimming removed 6 bases at V and 13 bases at J, with 16 bases between. The CDR3 is made up of 12 amino acids. The CDR3 sequence is CASRSTTRTQYF. The DNA for the CDR3 is TGTGCCAGCAGGAGTACAACCCGGACGCAGTACTTC.

This chain joins TRBV7-9 and TRBJ1-5; TRBD1 matches 9 bases. The germline CDR1 and CDR2 sequences are SEHNR and FQNEAQ (reference sequence). The junction had 9 bases not matched to a gene; V was cut back by 5 bases and J by 7 bases. The CDR3 spans 15 residues. Here the CDR3 reads CASSPGTGSGQPQHF. DNA of the CDR3: TGTGCCAGCAGCCCCGGGACAGGGTCTGGGCAGCCCCAGCATTTT.

V usage is TRBV7-9 and J usage is TRBJ1-2; TRBD1 matches at 8 bases. The CDR3 has 13 residues. Unmatched junction bases numbered 6, after V lost 5 bases and J lost 7 bases. Germline assignment: CDR1 SEHNR and CDR2 FQNEAQ (reference sequence). In DNA, the CDR3 is TGTGCCAGCAGCCCGGGACAGGCAGGTGGCTACACCTTC. Its translation is CASSPGQAGGYTF.